A selection of T cell receptor beta chains follows, all from one sample in a study of blood T cells in healthy people across ages. From the 5' RACE reads, TCRdb called clonotypes with MiXCR, one entry per CDR3 protein. This sample has about 1.6 million distinct CDR3 sequences, with roughly 32% found just once. The material sequenced was blood. Receptors originate from a woman between 25 and 40 years old in good health. CDR3s include the opening cysteine and the closing phenylalanine or tryptophan. A D gene is named only where the DNA matches it firmly. Expanded clones are given a class, and other clones once, few, many or no size at all.

NA,few,TRBJ1-2,TRBV7-9,TGTGCCAGCAGCGGGGATTTCTATGGCTACACCTTC,CASSGDFYGYTF
NA,NA,TRBJ2-1,TRBV7-6,TGTGCCAGCAGCTATAAAGCCAGGGATGAGCAGTTCTTC,CASSYKARDEQFF
TRBD1,few,TRBJ2-5,TRBV9,TGTGCCAGCAGCCCCCGATCCCGGTGGACAGGGTCCCGGGGGACCCAGTACTTC,CASSPRSRWTGSRGTQYF
NA,NA,TRBJ2-7,TRBV10-3,TGTGCCATCAGGGGGACCTCCTACGAGCAGTACTTC,CAIRGTSYEQYF
NA,few,TRBJ2-3,TRBV5-1,TGCGCCAGCAGCTTGAGGACAGCCACAGATACGCAGTATTTT,CASSLRTATDTQYF
TRBD2,NA,TRBJ2-3,TRBV4-2,TGTGCCAGCAGCCAAGAAAGGTCTAGCGGGGTCACAGATACGCAGTATTTT,CASSQERSSGVTDTQYF
NA,NA,TRBJ2-5,TRBV27,TGTGCCAGCAGTTTATCGAGGCCACCGGGGGAGACCCAGTACTTC,CASSLSRPPGETQYF
NA,NA,TRBJ2-5,TRBV6-6,TGTGCCAGCAGTTGGCGGGACTCCCCTCCGGAGACCCAGTACTTC,CASSWRDSPPETQYF
NA,NA,TRBJ1-2,TRBV2,TGTGCCACCTCACCGGAGGGGCTGCTCTACACCTTC,CATSPEGLLYTF
TRBD2,NA,TRBJ2-7,TRBV5-1,TGCGCCAGCAGCTTGAGTGAGGCGGGGGACTACGAGCAGTACTTC,CASSLSEAGDYEQYF
TRBD2,NA,TRBJ2-7,TRBV20-1,TGCAGTGCTGGGGGGACTAGCGGAGCCTACGAGCAGTACTTC,CSAGGTSGAYEQYF
TRBD2,NA,TRBJ2-2,TRBV24-1,TGTGCCACCAGTGACCATCGACTAGCTAGCACCGGGGAGCTGTTTTTT,CATSDHRLASTGELFF
NA,few,TRBJ2-7,TRBV7-3,TGTGCCAGCAGCTTAAAGGGGGGAGGCGAGCAGTACTTC,CASSLKGGGEQYF
TRBD1,NA,TRBJ1-1,TRBV6-6,TGTGCCAGCAGTTCCCAGGACAGGGGGTACACTGAAGCTTTCTTT,CASSSQDRGYTEAFF
NA,few,TRBJ1-2,TRBV14,TGTGCCAGCAGCCAAGATTTTGAAGCTAACTATGGCTACACCTTC,CASSQDFEANYGYTF
NA,NA,TRBJ2-7,TRBV2,TGTGCCGGCAGTGACGGGACGGTCGAGCAGTACTTC,CAGSDGTVEQYF
NA,many,TRBJ1-5,TRBV20-1,TGCAGTGCTAACGCTCGGGGAGATAGCAATCAGCCCCAGCATTTT,CSANARGDSNQPQHF
NA,few,TRBJ2-7,TRBV18,TGTGCCAGCTCACCAGGGTCCCACCCGGCGGAGCAGTACTTC,CASSPGSHPAEQYF
NA,few,TRBJ2-3,TRBV20-1,TGCAGTGCTACGCTTATGAGGAGCACAGATACGCAGTATTTT,CSATLMRSTDTQYF
NA,NA,TRBJ1-1,TRBV3-1,TGTGCCAGCAGCCAAGATATGGACAGTAACACTGAAGCTTTCTTT,CASSQDMDSNTEAFF
NA,NA,TRBJ1-5,TRBV15,TGTGCCACCGCGGAGGCGATTGGGCTGGATCAGCCCCAGCATTTT,CATAEAIGLDQPQHF
NA,few,TRBJ1-2,TRBV29-1,TGCAGCGTTGAAAGTCCTGCCTATGGCTACACCTTC,CSVESPAYGYTF
NA,few,TRBJ2-7,TRBV7-2,TGTGCCAGCAGCTTAGGGGTAAGGTACTACGAGCAGTACTTC,CASSLGVRYYEQYF
NA,NA,TRBJ1-2,TRBV30,TGTGCCTGGAGTGTACGTGGGGACTATGGCGACACCTTC,CAWSVRGDYGDTF
NA,NA,TRBJ1-1,TRBV7-2,TGTGCCAGCAGCCCCACAGTTCTAGGGAACACTGAAGCTTTCTTT,CASSPTVLGNTEAFF
NA,NA,TRBJ1-5,TRBV12-3/TRBV12-4,TGTGCCAGCGGTTTAGCGTTTAAAGGTGGTCAGCCCCAGCATTTT,CASGLAFKGGQPQHF
NA,few,TRBJ2-7,TRBV27,TGTGCCAGCACCCCCCTCGGGCGGGACTCCGAGCAGTACTTC,CASTPLGRDSEQYF
NA,few,TRBJ1-2,TRBV4-1,TGCGCCAGCAGCCAAGATCGGAACGGCAACTATGGCTACACCTTC,CASSQDRNGNYGYTF
TRBD1,NA,TRBJ1-1,TRBV20-1,TGCAGTGCCAATGACAGGGGGCGAATCCTTGAAGCTTTCTTT,CSANDRGRILEAFF